This T cell receptor (beta chain) appears in the sequencing data of a study of human T cells and chemical hapten exposure. This clonotype appeared many times. One entry per CDR3 protein, called by TCRdb with MiXCR from the RACE reads. Among roughly 360,000 distinct CDR3 sequences listed, 4.8% were seen once. Documented time point: patch test 1, 2 weeks after DPC sensitization. The treatment was: therapeutic diphenylcyclopropenone sensitization with weekly scalp DPC. Germline V lookup: CDR1 SGHVS, CDR2 FQNEAQ. V dropped 5 bases and J dropped 5 bases, with 12 bases sitting between them. This CDR3 is built from 13 residues.

The V gene is TRBV7-8, the J gene TRBJ1-1; tentative D call: TRBD1 (5 bases). The starting material was whole blood, obtained in connection with sensitization to the hapten diphenylcyclopropenone (DPC). The sequence was obtained from a woman aged 45-59 years with alopecia areata. Some clones in this sample may be carry-over from other donors' samples. CDR3 in DNA: TGTGCCAGCAGCGCCCAGGGAGGTACTGAAGCTTTCTTT. Residues: CASSAQGGTEAFF. The variable domain in full, completed from reference TRBV7-8 and TRBJ1-1, reads GAGVSQSPRYKVAKRGQDVALRCDPISGHVSLFWYQQALGQGPEFLTYFQNEAQLDKSGLPSDRFFAERPEGSVSTLKIQRTQQEDSAVYLCASSAQGGTEAFFGQGTRLTVV.